These 32 T cell receptor beta chains came from one sample sequenced in a study of shared clonotypes between healthy human individuals. Naive CD8 cells lacked CD45RO and underwent positive selection for CCR7, leaving out terminally differentiated effector memory CD45RA+ cells. The protocol was immunoSEQ multiplex PCR, while the TCRdb copy is restricted to in-frame clones and leaves out a portion. Of hundreds of thousands of clones in the sample, around 96% were seen once. Sequencing used naive CD8+ T cells sorted from blood. These receptors were collected from a young man in good health.

The rearrangement joins TRBV7-9 to TRBJ1-2; maybe TRBD1 (5 bases). Per germline, CDR1 SEHNR and CDR2 FQNEAQ (reference sequence). The CDR3 runs 13 residues. Deletions cut 5 bases from V and 6 bases from J, with 13 bases between. The CDR3 sequence: CASSPGLRDGYTF. For the CDR3, the DNA is TGTGCCAGCAGCCCAGGGCTTCGAGATGGCTACACCTTC.

CDR3 in DNA: TGTGCCAGCAGCTTAGCGGGGCAGGGGGCGCGTCAGCCCCAGCATTTT. It yields the protein CASSLAGQGARQPQHF. The V gene is TRBV7-9, the J gene TRBJ1-5, with 8 bases aligning to TRBD1. Germline trimming cut 0 bases from V and 6 bases from J; bases unmatched to any gene: 7. CDR1 SEHNR and CDR2 FQNEAQ come from the germline V gene (reference sequence). The CDR3 sequence is 16 residues long. Filled out from reference TRBV7-9 and TRBJ1-5, the complete variable domain reads DTGVSQNPRHKITKRGQNVTFRCDPISEHNRLYWYRQTLGQGPEFLTYFQNEAQLEKSRLLSDRFSAERPKGSFSTLEIQRTEQGDSAMYLCASSLAGQGARQPQHFGDGTRLSIL.

Only one count was recorded for this clone. This chain links TRBV18 with TRBJ2-7, with D possibly matching TRBD1 (5 bases). The germline V gene encodes CDR1 KGHSH and CDR2 LQKENI. The CDR3 has 15 residues. The V and J ends lost 7 bases and 7 bases respectively, with 23 bases between them. The CDR3 here is CASLPVAGPDWEQYF. CDR3 bases: TGTGCCAGCTTACCGGTAGCAGGGCCGGATTGGGAGCAGTACTTC.

The chain recombines TRBV10-3 with TRBJ2-5, with TRBD2 matching 9 bases. V was pared by 4 bases and J by 5 bases, with 5 bases of the junction left unmatched. CDR1 and CDR2 from the germline V gene are ENHRY and SYGVKD. This CDR3 region has 14 residues. The CDR3 spells CAISAGLAPETQYF. The DNA for the CDR3 is TGTGCCATCAGTGCGGGACTAGCTCCTGAGACCCAGTACTTC.

This chain uses TRBV28 with TRBJ2-7; D uncertain. The length of the CDR3 is 16 residues. Trimming cost V 6 bases and J 0 bases, with 18 bases left between them. CDR1 MDHEN and CDR2 SYDVKM come from the germline V gene. The CDR3 loop is CASRPPTNNPSYEQYF. For the CDR3, the DNA is TGTGCCAGCAGACCCCCGACCAACAACCCCTCCTACGAGCAGTACTTC.

This chain connects TRBV5-4 to TRBJ2-7; D uncertain. The CDR3 spans 13 residues. CDR1 is SGHNT, CDR2 YYREEE, per germline (reference sequence). V gave up 4 bases and J gave up 3 bases, with 11 bases separating them. The DNA for the CDR3 is TGTGCCAGCAGCCTCGACGCAAACTACGAGCAGTACTTC. This gives the protein CASSLDANYEQYF.

The chain has TRBV28 and TRBJ1-2; D may be TRBD1 (6 bases). The CDR3 is 13 amino acids. V shed 7 bases and J shed 1 base, with 10 bases lying between them. CDR1 is MDHEN and CDR2 is SYDVKM in the germline V gene. In DNA, the CDR3 is TGTGCCAGCAAATCCAGGGGTAACTATGGCTACACCTTC. It yields the protein CASKSRGNYGYTF.

Comment on this clone: Other DNA sequences in the sample encode the same CDR3. The chain recombines TRBV29-1 with TRBJ2-6; D remains unclear. V gave up 3 bases and J gave up 0 bases, with 6 bases separating them. The CDR3 consists of 14 residues. Per the germline V gene, CDR1 is SQVTM and CDR2 is ANQGSEA. The CDR3 bases are TGCAGCGTTGAGACCGTCTCTGGGGCCAACGTCCTGACTTTC. It specifies CSVETVSGANVLTF.

This clone was seen only once. The chain has TRBV4-1 and TRBJ2-1; 9 bases align to TRBD1. The CDR3 runs to 12 residues. V was clipped by 4 bases and J by 16 bases; unmatched bases: 8. CDR1 MGHRA and CDR2 YSYEKL come from the germline V gene. This chain's CDR3 is CASSRPGQGEFF. The CDR3 DNA sequence: TGCGCCAGCAGCCGTCCGGGACAGGGTGAATTCTTC.

As for this clone: Sequence at one end of the junction differs from germline and may be a read error. The chain combines TRBV7-2 with TRBJ1-2, with a weak D call TRBD1 (6 bases). This CDR3 is 13 amino acids long. Germline V gene lookup returns CDR1 SGHTA and CDR2 FQGNSA. CDR3 coding DNA: TGTGCCAACAGCTTAAGGGCAGGGGATGGCTACACCTTC. This translates into CANSLRAGDGYTF.

The V and J genes are TRBV27 and TRBJ2-3; D is possibly TRBD2 (5 bases). V dropped 8 bases and J dropped 5 bases, with 14 bases sitting between them. The CDR3 runs to 13 residues. Per germline, CDR1 MNHEY and CDR2 SMNVEV (reference sequence). The CDR3 protein is CASEAGRGDTQYF. Here the CDR3 DNA reads TGTGCCAGCGAGGCGGGCCGGGGAGATACGCAGTATTTT.

This clone was counted a few times. J is TRBJ2-1 and V is TRBV5-1; TRBD2 aligns across 12 bases. Unmatched junction bases numbered 12, after V lost 2 bases and J lost 6 bases. Germline CDR1 and CDR2: SGHRS and YFSETQ. This CDR3 region has 18 residues. CDR3 bases: TGCGCCAGCAGCTTTTTCGTTTCTAGCGGGAGGGGGTCCAATGAGCAGTTCTTC. Amino acid sequence: CASSFFVSSGRGSNEQFF.

The rearrangement joins TRBV7-5 to TRBJ1-3. TRBV7-5 is listed as a pseudogene. The CDR3 spans 16 residues. The CDR3 reads CVRSLRGGRRVGTIYF. The CDR3 DNA sequence: TGTGTCAGAAGCTTAAGGGGGGGAAGGCGTGTAGGCACCATATATTTT.

V and J are TRBV11-2 and TRBJ2-7; 7 bases map to TRBD2. Per the germline V gene, CDR1 is SGHAT and CDR2 is FQNNGV. The CDR3 is 18 residues long. J lost 5 bases, V lost 3 bases, and 19 bases had no gene match. CDR3 nucleotide sequence: TGTGCCAGCAGCTTCCAGCGGTGGCTGGGAGGGGATCGCAACGAGCAGTACTTC. Its translation is CASSFQRWLGGDRNEQYF.

CDR3 protein: CSVEDGWEASTDTQYF. DNA for the CDR3: TGCAGCGTTGAAGATGGGTGGGAGGCTAGCACAGATACGCAGTATTTT. J is TRBJ2-3 and V is TRBV29-1, with D possibly matching TRBD2 (6 bases). Germline-derived CDR1 and CDR2 are SQVTM and ANQGSEA. V was cut by 0 bases and J by 0 bases, with 13 bases left in between. The length of the CDR3 is 16 residues.

J is TRBJ2-2 and V is TRBV11-2; D is unclear. V was shortened by 8 bases and J by 4 bases, with 23 bases between the two germline ends. This CDR3 region has 17 residues. Germline CDR1 SGHAT, CDR2 FQNNGV. This chain's CDR3 is CASLDPLRPLSTGELFF. CDR3 nucleotide sequence: TGTGCCAGCCTCGACCCTTTACGTCCTTTGAGCACCGGGGAGCTGTTTTTT.

The chain couples TRBV19 to TRBJ1-1; TRBD1 is a possible D gene (5 bases). Trimming stripped 7 bases from V and 1 base from J, with 16 bases between. Germline assignment: CDR1 LNHDA and CDR2 SQIVND (reference sequence). The CDR3 spans 15 residues. The DNA of the CDR3 is TGTGCCAGTAAAGACCGGGACTCGGGGAACACTGAAGCTTTCTTT. It codes for CASKDRDSGNTEAFF.

The chain recombines TRBV29-1 with TRBJ2-5; the D call may be TRBD1 or TRBD2 (5 bases each). This CDR3 comprises 14 residues. Per the germline V gene, CDR1 is SQVTM and CDR2 is ANQGSEA. V lost 3 bases and J lost 8, with 19 bases in between. CDR3 protein: CSVDGTDEESTQYF. In DNA, the CDR3 is TGCAGCGTTGACGGGACGGACGAAGAGAGTACCCAGTACTTC.

The V gene is TRBV29-1, the J gene TRBJ2-7; D may be TRBD1 (5 bases). The germline V gene encodes CDR1 SQVTM and CDR2 ANQGSEA. The CDR3 runs to 12 residues. V was shortened by 0 bases and J by 4 bases, with 7 bases between the two germline ends. In nucleotides, the CDR3 is TGCAGCGTTGAAGATCAGGGTTACGAGCAGTACTTC. Encoded protein: CSVEDQGYEQYF.

V is TRBV19 and J is TRBJ2-2, with 9 bases matching TRBD1. The CDR3 has 17 amino acids. CDR1 is LNHDA, CDR2 SQIVND, per germline (reference sequence). The V and J ends lost 7 bases and 5 bases, in that order; junction bases with no gene match: 14. The DNA of the CDR3 is TGTGCCAGTATTTCCCGTTACAGGGGGCGAAGGACCGGGGAGCTGTTTTTT. Protein: CASISRYRGRRTGELFF. The whole variable domain, filled in from reference TRBV19 and TRBJ2-2, reads DGGITQSPKYLFRKEGQNVTLSCEQNLNHDAMYWYRQDPGQGLRLIYYSQIVNDFQKGDIAEGYSVSREKKESFPLTVTSAQKNPTAFYLCASISRYRGRRTGELFFGEGSRLTVL.

This clone was seen once. This chain connects TRBV27 to TRBJ2-1, with no clear D. This CDR3 region has 12 residues. Looked up from germline, CDR1 is MNHEY and CDR2 is SMNVEV (reference sequence). With 6 bases removed from V and 10 bases from J, the gap between germline ends came to 13 bases. The CDR3 region is CASSWVRGEQFF. CDR3 coding DNA: TGTGCCAGCAGCTGGGTCCGAGGAGAGCAGTTCTTC.

V gene TRBV9 combines with J gene TRBJ2-7; the D gene is possibly TRBD1 (7 bases). Germline V gene lookup returns CDR1 SGDLS and CDR2 YYNGEE. Trimming removed 0 bases from V and 2 bases from J, with 12 bases in between. This CDR3 spans 15 amino acids. In nucleotides, the CDR3 is TGTGCCAGCAGCGTAGGTCAGGGGGGACCCTACGAGCAGTACTTC. It codes for CASSVGQGGPYEQYF.

The count of this clone is one. The chain recombines TRBV29-1 with TRBJ2-1, with D tentatively TRBD2 (5 bases). The germline V and J ends were trimmed by 6 bases and 7 bases, with 19 bases remaining between them. CDR1 SQVTM and CDR2 ANQGSEA come from the germline V gene. This CDR3 is built from 14 residues. DNA of the CDR3: TGCAGCGTGCCTTACGGGCTAGCTTTGAATGAGCAGTTCTTC. Encoded protein: CSVPYGLALNEQFF.

The chain is built from TRBV27 and TRBJ2-7; no clear D. V shed 6 bases and J shed 9 bases, with 12 bases lying between them. CDR3 size: 11 residues. The germline V gene encodes CDR1 MNHEY and CDR2 SMNVEV (reference sequence). CDR3 nucleotides: TGTGCCAGCAGCTCCCGTAAGCGGCAGTACTTC. Amino acid sequence: CASSSRKRQYF.

The gene calls are TRBV7-9 and TRBJ2-2, with TRBD1 as a possible D gene (5 bases). Per germline, CDR1 SEHNR and CDR2 FQNEAQ (reference sequence). The CDR3 is made up of 14 amino acids. Trimming pared 3 bases from V and 5 bases from J, leaving 10 bases between. This chain's CDR3 is CASSLGPLTGELFF. CDR3 DNA sequence: TGTGCCAGCAGCTTGGGGCCTTTGACCGGGGAGCTGTTTTTT.

V and J are TRBV27 and TRBJ2-7; D unclear. Trimming shortened V by 6 bases and J by 3 bases, and 6 bases separated the two germline ends. CDR3 size: 11 residues. Germline assignment: CDR1 MNHEY and CDR2 SMNVEV (reference sequence). CDR3 nucleotides: TGTGCCAGCAGGAGTGACTACGAGCAGTACTTC. Translated, it gives CASRSDYEQYF.

The rearrangement uses TRBV6-5 and TRBJ1-1; 8 bases map to TRBD1. CDR1 MNHEY and CDR2 SVGAGI come from the germline V gene. The J segment lost 5 bases and the V segment lost 9 bases, leaving 5 bases of the junction unmatched. CDR3 length: 12 amino acids. This CDR3 is CASQGAGTEAFF. The CDR3 DNA is TGTGCCAGTCAGGGGGCAGGGACTGAAGCTTTCTTT.

The chain combines TRBV5-5 with TRBJ2-2; the D is unclear. Trimming stripped 2 bases from V and 3 bases from J, with 14 bases between. The V gene's germline CDR1 is SGHKS and CDR2 YYEKEE (reference sequence). This CDR3 comprises 16 residues. The CDR3 is CASSFPPVGHTGELFF. CDR3 nucleotide sequence: TGTGCCAGCAGCTTCCCCCCCGTAGGACACACCGGGGAGCTGTTTTTT.

This clone was recorded only once. This CDR3 reads CASSPGTGGRAYNEQFF. The CDR3 bases are TGTGCCAGCAGCCCTGGGACAGGGGGGCGCGCCTACAATGAGCAGTTCTTC. The chain carries TRBV7-9 and TRBJ2-1; 11 positions match TRBD1. The germline CDR1 and CDR2 sequences are SEHNR and FQNEAQ (reference sequence). The CDR3 has 17 amino acids. J lost 2 bases, V lost 5 bases, and 8 bases had no gene match.

The J gene is TRBJ2-3, the V gene TRBV7-2; D unresolved. The germline V gene encodes CDR1 SGHTA and CDR2 FQGNSA. This CDR3 is built from 14 residues. V was cut by 2 bases and J by 2 bases, with 8 bases left in between. DNA of the CDR3: TGTGCCAGCAGCTTATACAGCAACACAGATACGCAGTATTTT. Translated, it gives CASSLYSNTDTQYF. Using reference TRBV7-2 and TRBJ2-3 for the parts outside the CDR3, the full variable domain is GAGVSQSPSNKVTEKGKDVELRCDPISGHTALYWYRQSLGQGLEFLIYFQGNSAPDKSGLPSDRFSAERTGGSVSTLTIQRTQQEDSAVYLCASSLYSNTDTQYFGPGTRLTVL.

The chain uses TRBV13 and TRBJ1-1, with 10 bases fitting TRBD1. From germline, CDR1 is PRHDT and CDR2 FYEKMQ (reference sequence). The CDR3 has 14 amino acids. Germline trimming cut 5 bases from V and 4 bases from J; bases unmatched to any gene: 4. The CDR3 is CASSQGQGITEAFF. The CDR3 DNA reads as TGTGCCAGCAGCCAGGGACAGGGGATCACTGAAGCTTTCTTT.

The chain is built from TRBV13 and TRBJ2-3; 7 bases agree with TRBD2. Losses at the gene ends were 4 bases for V and 4 bases for J; bases not matched to a gene: 8. Germline V CDR1 and CDR2: PRHDT, FYEKMQ (reference sequence). The CDR3 length is 15 residues. The CDR3 loop is CASSSRAGVADTQYF. CDR3 bases: TGTGCCAGCAGCTCCCGGGCGGGAGTCGCAGATACGCAGTATTTT.